The 17 T cell receptor beta chains below were found in one sample sequenced in a study of blood T cell repertoires in COVID-19. The table came from immunoSEQ multiplex PCR; TCRdb's copy has only in-frame clones and leaves some out. The sample has 75,000 to 90,000 clones, about four fifths seen once. Sequenced: peripheral blood. The origin of the receptors is a woman aged 35 to 49 with active or convalescent COVID-19.

DNA of the CDR3: TGTGCCAGCAGAAAACACGGGACACGAAGCTCCTACGAGCAGTACTTC. Its protein is CASRKHGTRSSYEQYF. V is TRBV28 and J is TRBJ2-7; D perhaps matches TRBD1 (6 bases). The germline V gene encodes CDR1 MDHEN and CDR2 SYDVKM. The CDR3 is made up of 16 amino acids. The germline V and J ends were trimmed by 6 bases and 0 bases, with 18 bases remaining between them.

This rearrangement joins TRBV5-5 to TRBJ2-3, with 9 bases matching TRBD2. The germline V gene has CDR1 SGHKS and CDR2 YYEKEE (reference sequence). J was trimmed by 3 bases and V by 2 bases; bases with no gene match: 7. The CDR3 sequence is 16 residues long. The CDR3 DNA follows: TGTGCCAGCAGCTTTCTAAGCGGGAGGATGACAGATACGCAGTATTTT. Amino acids: CASSFLSGRMTDTQYF.

The chain couples TRBV24-1 to TRBJ1-2, with D perhaps TRBD1 (6 bases). There are 15 residues in the CDR3. Germline V gene sequence: CDR1 KGHDR, CDR2 SFDVKD. The V gene lost 0 bases and the J gene lost 8 bases, with 15 bases spanning the gap. The CDR3 loop is CATSDLSGGAGGYTF. For the CDR3, the DNA is TGTGCCACCAGTGATTTGTCGGGGGGCGCGGGCGGCTACACCTTC.

The gene calls are TRBV6-5 and TRBJ1-6; D unresolved. The CDR3 is 15 amino acids. Trimming removed 6 bases from V and 3 bases from J, with 12 bases in between. The germline gives CDR1 MNHEY, CDR2 SVGAGI. The CDR3 spells CASSTDAGYNSPLHF. The CDR3 nucleotides are TGTGCCAGCAGCACGGACGCGGGCTATAATTCACCCCTCCACTTT.

The chain employs TRBV6-5 and TRBJ2-5; tentatively, D is TRBD1 (7 bases). V dropped 2 bases and J dropped 4 bases, with 8 bases sitting between them. Germline lookup yields CDR1 MNHEY and CDR2 SVGAGI. This CDR3 comprises 13 residues. The CDR3 here is CASSYQGGETQYF. As DNA, the CDR3 is TGTGCCAGCAGTTACCAGGGGGGAGAGACCCAGTACTTC.

The chain carries TRBV27 and TRBJ1-2; possible D gene TRBD1, 6 bases. The CDR3 spans 13 residues. Germline-derived CDR1 and CDR2 are MNHEY and SMNVEV (reference sequence). V lost 5 bases and J lost 5, with 12 bases in between. The CDR3 region is CASSPTGVYGYTF. The CDR3 bases are TGTGCCAGCAGTCCGACAGGAGTGTATGGCTACACCTTC.

The rearrangement links TRBV5-4 to TRBJ2-5, with TRBD2 identical over 8 bases. J was trimmed by 5 bases and V by 7 bases; bases with no gene match: 10. The CDR3 loop spans 14 amino acids. Looked up from germline, CDR1 is SGHNT and CDR2 is YYREEE (reference sequence). The CDR3 bases are TGTGCCAGCCAGGACAGCGGGAGAGGGGAGACCCAGTACTTC. It yields the protein CASQDSGRGETQYF.

The chain uses TRBV4-3 and TRBJ1-2; D not certain. Looked up from germline, CDR1 is LGHNA and CDR2 is YSLEER. The CDR3 runs 15 residues. Trimming shortened V by 0 bases and J by 2 bases, and 10 bases separated the two germline ends. CDR3 residues: CASSQDKLANYGYTF. The DNA of the CDR3 is TGCGCCAGCAGCCAAGATAAGCTTGCAAACTATGGCTACACCTTC.

The CDR3 nucleotides are TGTGCCTGGGCCGTAGGAGGCGGGGAGACCCAGTACTTC. It yields the protein CAWAVGGGETQYF. The genes are TRBV30 and TRBJ2-5, with D possibly matching TRBD2 (5 bases). V lost 5 bases to trimming and J lost 5 bases, with 15 bases between them. The CDR3 totals 13 residues. CDR1 GTSNPN and CDR2 SVGIG come from the germline V gene (reference sequence).

The sample holds a few counts of this clone. Other DNA sequences from this sample encode an identical CDR3 as well. This chain uses TRBV6-6 with TRBJ1-6, with D uncertain. Germline V lookup: CDR1 MNHNY, CDR2 SVGAGI (reference sequence). Trimming removed 0 bases at V and 7 bases at J, with 7 bases between. CDR3 length equals 14 residues. This CDR3 reads CASSYSEGNSPLHF. In nucleotides, the CDR3 is TGTGCCAGCAGTTACTCGGAGGGCAATTCACCCCTCCACTTT.

This rearrangement joins TRBV4-2 to TRBJ2-1, with 9 positions matching TRBD2. The CDR3 spans 16 residues. Germline V gene lookup returns CDR1 LGHNA and CDR2 YNFKEQ. The V gene end was trimmed by 0 bases and the J gene end by 7 bases; junction bases not matched to a gene: 7. In DNA, the CDR3 is TGTGCCAGCAGCCAAGAAGGAGTAGCGGGAGTAAATGAGCAGTTCTTC. It encodes CASSQEGVAGVNEQFF.

This clone was seen only once. This chain joins TRBV4-3 and TRBJ1-2; a weak D match, TRBD1 (5 bases). CDR3 length: 16 residues. Germline CDR1 LGHNA, CDR2 YSLEER. The V end was cut by 0 bases, the J end by 4 bases, with 15 bases between. The DNA of the CDR3 is TGCGCCAGCAGCCAAGAGTGGCAGGGAGGAGGCTATGGCTACACCTTC. Encoded protein: CASSQEWQGGGYGYTF.

The J gene is TRBJ2-3, the V gene TRBV18, with unresolved D. Germline V gene sequence: CDR1 KGHSH, CDR2 LQKENI. The CDR3 loop spans 13 amino acids. V lost 0 bases to trimming and J lost 2 bases, with 3 bases between them. CDR3 nucleotide sequence: TGTGCCAGCTCACCACCCAACACAGATACGCAGTATTTT. Its protein is CASSPPNTDTQYF.

V and J are TRBV11-2 and TRBJ2-7, with 11 bases lining up with TRBD2. CDR3 length: 16 amino acids. Germline assignment: CDR1 SGHAT and CDR2 FQNNGV. Losses at the gene ends were 2 bases for V and 5 bases for J; bases not matched to a gene: 8. The CDR3 DNA reads as TGTGCCAGCAGCTTAACGAGAACTAGCGGGAGCCACGAGCAGTACTTC. It encodes CASSLTRTSGSHEQYF.

The chain has TRBV11-2 and TRBJ1-2; D call uncertain. Deletions cut 0 bases from V and 6 bases from J, with 14 bases between. This CDR3 has 15 residues. CDR1 is SGHAT and CDR2 is FQNNGV in the germline V gene. The CDR3 sequence: CASSLDAKRRDGYTF. The CDR3 DNA reads TGTGCCAGCAGCTTAGATGCAAAGAGGAGGGATGGCTACACCTTC.

This chain joins TRBV3-1 (or the pseudogene TRBV3-2) and TRBJ2-2; TRBD2 matches 9 bases. Germline values: CDR1 LGHDT, CDR2 YNNKEL (reference sequence). This CDR3 comprises 17 residues. J lost 6 bases, V lost 3 bases, and 11 bases had no gene match. The CDR3 DNA reads TGTGCCAGCAGCCAGCCCGGGGGCGGGGGGGCGGCCGGGGAGCTGTTTTTT. It translates to CASSQPGGGGAAGELFF.

The rearrangement links TRBV4-3 to TRBJ2-7; the match to TRBD1 covers 7 bases. The V gene's germline CDR1 is LGHNA and CDR2 YSLEER. V dropped 3 bases and J dropped 3; count of bases not matched to a gene: 8. The CDR3 is made up of 15 amino acids. The CDR3 loop reads CASSQAMTGLYEQYF. The CDR3 nucleotides are TGCGCCAGCAGCCAGGCCATGACAGGGCTCTACGAGCAGTACTTC.